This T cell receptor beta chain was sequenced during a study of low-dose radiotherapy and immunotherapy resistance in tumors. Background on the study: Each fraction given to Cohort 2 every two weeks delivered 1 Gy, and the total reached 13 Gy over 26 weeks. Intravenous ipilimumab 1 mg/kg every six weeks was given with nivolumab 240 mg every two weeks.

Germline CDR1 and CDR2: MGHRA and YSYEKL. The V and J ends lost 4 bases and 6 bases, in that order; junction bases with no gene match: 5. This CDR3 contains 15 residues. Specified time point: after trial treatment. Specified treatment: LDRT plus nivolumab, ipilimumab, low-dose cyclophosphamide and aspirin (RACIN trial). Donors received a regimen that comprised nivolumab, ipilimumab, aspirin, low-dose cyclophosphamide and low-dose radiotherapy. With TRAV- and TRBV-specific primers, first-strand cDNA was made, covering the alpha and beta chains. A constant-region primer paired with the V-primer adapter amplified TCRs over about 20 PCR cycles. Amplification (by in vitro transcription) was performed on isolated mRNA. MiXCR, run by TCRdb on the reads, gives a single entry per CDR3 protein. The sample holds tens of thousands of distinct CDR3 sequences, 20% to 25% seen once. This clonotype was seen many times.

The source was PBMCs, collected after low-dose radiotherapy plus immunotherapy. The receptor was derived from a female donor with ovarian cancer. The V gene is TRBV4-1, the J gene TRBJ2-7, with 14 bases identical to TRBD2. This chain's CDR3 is CASSPGLAGEGEQYF. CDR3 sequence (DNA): TGCGCCAGCAGCCCGGGACTAGCGGGAGAAGGCGAGCAGTACTTC.